Following are 32 T cell receptor beta chains from one sample sequenced in a study of shared clonotypes between healthy human individuals (dated by TCRdb to 2018 to 2021). The library came from the immunoSEQ multiplex PCR assay. Imported from immuneACCESS, the table was reduced by TCRdb to in-frame sequences with V and J called. These copies leave out some clones; in studies compared against another copy, an unresolved V gene accounts for under half, and the cause of the remainder is not known. The sample table shows some 96,000 clones, and around 43% are seen once. The ten top clones hold about 15% of the sample. Sequencing was done on a sample of PBMCs. The receptors here all came from a woman in her thirties or forties in good health. Some clones in this sample may be carry-over from other donors' samples.

V is TRBV30 and J is TRBJ1-1; D is unresolved. Germline V gene sequence: CDR1 GTSNPN, CDR2 SVGIG (reference sequence). The CDR3 is 13 amino acids. Trimming removed 7 bases from V and 3 bases from J, with 15 bases in between. This CDR3 is CALTGSVYTEAFF. Written as DNA, the CDR3 is TGTGCCTTAACCGGGTCAGTTTACACTGAAGCTTTCTTT.

The chain is built from TRBV19 and TRBJ1-1; 11 bases match TRBD1. Germline values: CDR1 LNHDA, CDR2 SQIVND (reference sequence). There are 13 residues in the CDR3. Trimming took 9 bases from V and 3 from J; bases not matched to a gene: 3. The CDR3, as DNA: TGTGCCAGCAGGACAGGGGGCGACACTGAAGCTTTCTTT. This codes for CASRTGGDTEAFF.

This clone has only a few counts. The chain has TRBV2 and TRBJ2-1; D might be TRBD1 (6 bases). The CDR3 covers 14 residues. V was pared by 4 bases and J by 8 bases, with 15 bases between. Germline CDR1 is SNHLY and CDR2 is FYNNEI. DNA of the CDR3: TGTGCCAGCAGTGTCCAGAACAGGGCTGATGAGCAGTTCTTC. Encoded protein: CASSVQNRADEQFF. Filled out from reference TRBV2 and TRBJ2-1, the complete variable domain reads EPEVTQTPSHQVTQMGQEVILRCVPISNHLYFYWYRQILGQKVEFLVSFYNNEISEKSEIFDDQFSVERPDGSNFTLKIRSTKLEDSAMYFCASSVQNRADEQFFGPGTRLTVL.

The chain couples TRBV27 to TRBJ2-1; 14 positions agree with TRBD2. Germline V CDR1 and CDR2: MNHEY, SMNVEV (reference sequence). The ends lost 6 bases at V and 4 bases at J; junction bases unmatched: 5. The CDR3 contains 16 residues. The CDR3 DNA follows: TGTGCCAGCAGCCCAGGGACTAGCGGGAGATACAATGAGCAGTTCTTC. Its protein is CASSPGTSGRYNEQFF.

Regarding this clone: Given a much more abundant clone one base away, this may be a read error. Additional DNA sequences in this sample encode the identical CDR3. The chain has TRBV28 and TRBJ2-5; maybe TRBD2 (6 bases). Germline CDR1 MDHEN, CDR2 SYDVKM. V was shortened by 3 bases and J by 1 base, with 12 bases between the two germline ends. CDR3 size: 15 residues. CDR3 amino acids: CASSFRGSLQETQYF. The CDR3 bases are TGTGCCAGCAGTTTCCGGGGGAGCCTCCAAGAGACCCAGTACTTC.

The chain combines TRBV7-9 with TRBJ2-7; D uncertain. V dropped 1 base and J dropped 1 base, with 2 bases sitting between them. Germline V gene data show CDR1 as SEHNR and CDR2 as FQNEAQ (reference sequence). The CDR3 has 12 amino acids. In DNA form, the CDR3 reads TGTGCCAGCAGCTTAGGGTCCTACGAGCAGTACTTC. Protein sequence: CASSLGSYEQYF.

The chain combines TRBV30 with TRBJ1-5; the D gene is possibly TRBD1 (6 bases). This CDR3 region has 13 residues. CDR1 GTSNPN and CDR2 SVGIG come from the germline V gene (reference sequence). The ends were cut back, 2 bases at V and 6 bases at J, with 11 bases in the middle. CDR3 sequence: CAWSPGTFQPQHF. DNA of the CDR3: TGTGCCTGGAGTCCCGGGACATTTCAGCCCCAGCATTTT.

This chain joins TRBV25-1 and TRBJ1-2; 8 bases match TRBD1. The CDR3 is 16 residues long. Germline values: CDR1 MGHDK, CDR2 SYGVNS. V shed 3 bases, J shed 6 bases, and the junction held 12 bases outside the gene matches. The CDR3 spells CASSDTDREALDGYTF. Written as DNA, the CDR3 is TGTGCCAGCAGTGACACGGACAGGGAGGCTCTAGATGGCTACACCTTC.

The V gene is TRBV30, the J gene TRBJ1-4; no definite D call. Germline CDR1 is GTSNPN and CDR2 is SVGIG (reference sequence). Between the trimmed V and J ends, which lost 3 bases and 7 bases, there was a span of 12 bases. This CDR3 has 13 amino acids. DNA for the CDR3: TGTGCCTGGAGCCCCGGGTTCGGTGAAAAACTGTTTTTT. This codes for CAWSPGFGEKLFF.

This clone was detected many times. One end of the junction is discordant with germline, which a read error may explain. This chain joins TRBV29-1 and TRBJ2-5, with D perhaps assigned TRBD1 or TRBD2 (5 bases each). Germline CDR1 reads SQVTM; CDR2 reads ANQGSEA. The CDR3 is made up of 11 amino acids. CDR3 loop: CSGGNQEAQYF. CDR3 DNA sequence: TGCAGCGGGGGGAACCAAGAGGCCCAGTACTTC.

This clone has more than one count but fewer than ten. The genes are TRBV7-2 and TRBJ1-2, with D uncertain. V was cut by 5 bases and J by 5 bases, with 15 bases left in between. Germline CDR1 SGHTA, CDR2 FQGNSA. CDR3 length: 14 residues. The CDR3 sequence is CASSPLRENYGYTF. As DNA, the CDR3 is TGTGCCAGCAGCCCCCTGAGGGAGAATTATGGCTACACCTTC.

The table lists this clone with a count of one. Only one base separates this from a far larger clonotype, so it likely reflects a read error. CDR3 in amino acids: CSVSWSGQGSRETQYF. CDR3 DNA: TGCAGCGTATCTTGGTCGGGGCAGGGGAGTAGAGAGACCCAGTACTTC. This chain joins TRBV29-1 and TRBJ2-5; weak D call: TRBD1 (6 bases). CDR1 and CDR2 from the germline V gene are SQVTM and ANQGSEA. Trimming pared 6 bases from V and 4 bases from J, leaving 24 bases between. This CDR3 spans 16 amino acids.

The DNA for the CDR3 is TGTGCCAGCAGCCCCCAGGGTTCGGGGAGCTGGGAGACCCAGTACTTC. As protein: CASSPQGSGSWETQYF. The J gene is TRBJ2-5, the V gene TRBV7-2, with D perhaps given as TRBD1 or TRBD2 (5 bases each). The CDR3 loop spans 16 amino acids. V was trimmed by 5 bases and J by 5 bases, leaving 21 bases between them. Germline V gene data show CDR1 as SGHTA and CDR2 as FQGNSA.

This clone was seen only once. The rearrangement links TRBV28 to TRBJ2-7; D is perhaps TRBD2 (5 bases). The CDR3 is made up of 15 amino acids. CDR1 MDHEN and CDR2 SYDVKM come from the germline V gene. V gave up 4 bases and J gave up 4 bases, with 17 bases separating them. The CDR3 DNA is TGTGCCAGCAGTTCCCTTTCGGTTAGCGAGTACGAGCAGTACTTC. Translating it yields CASSSLSVSEYEQYF.

This clone was seen repeatedly, ten times or more. The V and J genes are TRBV10-2 and TRBJ2-7; 11 bases fit TRBD2. Germline values: CDR1 WSHSY, CDR2 SAAADI. The CDR3 runs to 14 residues. The ends lost 6 bases at V and 7 bases at J; junction bases unmatched: 8. The CDR3: CASRLAGGVVEQYF. In DNA form, the CDR3 reads TGCGCCAGCAGATTAGCGGGAGGGGTAGTTGAGCAGTACTTC.

Ten or more counts support this clone. The chain recombines TRBV5-6 with TRBJ1-3; D gene ambiguous. CDR1 is SGHDT and CDR2 is YYEEEE in the germline V gene. The ends were cut back, 4 bases at V and 4 bases at J, with 6 bases in the middle. The CDR3 covers 12 residues. CDR3: CASSPGGNTIYF. As DNA, the CDR3 is TGTGCCAGCAGCCCCGGGGGAAACACCATATATTTT.

This clone was found once. The chain uses TRBV29-1 and TRBJ2-3; 11 bases fit TRBD2. The CDR3 totals 15 residues. The germline CDR1 and CDR2 sequences are SQVTM and ANQGSEA. J lost 4 bases, V lost 5 bases, and 8 bases had no gene match. DNA of the CDR3: TGCAGCGTTCCTATAGCGGGAGGGCCAGCAGATACGCAGTATTTT. As protein: CSVPIAGGPADTQYF.

This chain links TRBV27 with TRBJ1-2; TRBD1 might be the D (6 bases). The CDR3 is made up of 16 amino acids. Trimming removed 4 bases at V and 4 bases at J, with 19 bases between. Germline V gives CDR1 MNHEY, CDR2 SMNVEV (reference sequence). CDR3 in amino acids: CASSSNPIQGAYGYTF. The DNA of the CDR3 is TGTGCCAGCAGTTCTAATCCGATACAGGGAGCCTATGGCTACACCTTC.

This clone has just a few counts. The likely explanation is a read error, given a far larger clone one base away. The chain carries TRBV30 and TRBJ2-5; D may be TRBD2 (7 bases). The germline V and J ends were trimmed by 4 bases and 7 bases, with 16 bases remaining between them. The CDR3 has 13 amino acids. The germline CDR1 and CDR2 sequences are GTSNPN and SVGIG (reference sequence). CDR3: CAWIVGGGATQYF. The CDR3 region has the DNA TGTGCCTGGATCGTGGGTGGGGGGGCGACCCAGTACTTC.

The gene calls are TRBV7-2 and TRBJ2-7; D may be TRBD2 (6 bases). V was pared by 6 bases and J by 7 bases, with 16 bases between. The germline V gene has CDR1 SGHTA and CDR2 FQGNSA. The CDR3 has 13 residues. In DNA, the CDR3 is TGTGCCAGCAGTTCTACGGCCGCGGGGGAGCAGTACTTC. Amino acids: CASSSTAAGEQYF.

This chain uses TRBV5-6 with TRBJ1-5; D unresolved. V was shortened by 0 bases and J by 5 bases, with 3 bases between the two germline ends. The germline V gene has CDR1 SGHDT and CDR2 YYEEEE. CDR3 length equals 12 residues. CDR3 DNA sequence: TGTGCCAGCAGCTTGGGTGATCAGCCCCAGCATTTT. Translating it yields CASSLGDQPQHF. The full variable domain, rest sourced from reference TRBV5-6 and TRBJ1-5, is DAGVTQSPTHLIKTRGQQVTLRCSPKSGHDTVSWYQQALGQGPQFIFQYYEEEERQRGNFPDRFSGHQFPNYSSELNVNALLLGDSALYLCASSLGDQPQHFGDGTRLSIL.

The chain uses TRBV9 and TRBJ2-2, with D maybe TRBD1 (5 bases). The CDR3 spans 17 residues. Germline CDR1 reads SGDLS; CDR2 reads YYNGEE. Between the trimmed V and J ends, which lost 0 bases and 0 bases, there was a span of 12 bases. The DNA for the CDR3 is TGTGCCAGCAGCGTAGGGCCTGTAGGGGCGAACACCGGGGAGCTGTTTTTT. This codes for CASSVGPVGANTGELFF.

The table lists this clone with many counts. The chain has TRBV29-1 and TRBJ2-5; D gene ambiguous. Judging by the DNA end, TRBJ2-7 fits better; the J call may be wrong. The CDR3 covers 11 residues. From germline, CDR1 is SQVTM and CDR2 ANQGSEA. The CDR3 spells CSVDSGYEQYF. The CDR3, as DNA: TGCAGCGTTGATTCGGGTTACGAGCAGTACTTC.

This clone was observed once. A far larger clone is one base from this, pointing to a likely read error. Likely a read error: the CDR3 ends without its conserved phenylalanine or tryptophan. This chain connects TRBV29-1 to TRBJ1-5, with D maybe TRBD1 (5 bases). This CDR3 comprises 13 residues. The V end lost 7 bases, the J end lost 4 bases, and 14 bases lay between the germline ends. The V gene's germline CDR1 is SQVTM and CDR2 ANQGSEA. This CDR3 reads CSAVDSQNQPQHS. CDR3 bases: TGCAGCGCCGTCGACAGTCAGAATCAGCCCCAGCATTCT.

V and J are TRBV4-1 and TRBJ2-5; the match to TRBD2 covers 11 bases. Germline CDR1 is MGHRA and CDR2 is YSYEKL. The ends lost 4 bases at V and 3 bases at J; junction bases unmatched: 13. This CDR3 is built from 18 residues. This CDR3 reads CASSRGPLAGVHKETQYF. The DNA for the CDR3 is TGCGCCAGCAGCCGCGGCCCACTAGCGGGAGTTCATAAAGAGACCCAGTACTTC.

Ten or more counts support this clone. The sample holds other DNA sequences that translate to the same CDR3. The chain carries TRBV5-1 and TRBJ1-5, with D possibly matching TRBD1 (6 bases). The CDR3 loop spans 15 amino acids. Trimming stripped 5 bases from V and 5 bases from J, with 17 bases between. Per the germline V gene, CDR1 is SGHRS and CDR2 is YFSETQ. The chain's CDR3 is CASSLGQSGDQPQHF. CDR3 sequence (DNA): TGCGCCAGCAGTCTTGGACAGTCGGGCGATCAGCCCCAGCATTTT.

This clone was counted ten times or more. The J gene is TRBJ1-1, the V gene TRBV2, with D unresolved. V was shortened by 6 bases and J by 1 base, with 3 bases between the two germline ends. The CDR3 totals 11 residues. Per germline, CDR1 SNHLY and CDR2 FYNNEI. The CDR3 region is CASRENTEAFF. The CDR3 DNA reads as TGTGCCAGCAGGGAGAACACTGAAGCTTTCTTT.

The chain combines TRBV30 with TRBJ2-7; a weak D match, TRBD1 (6 bases). The CDR3 contains 12 residues. V was pared by 4 bases and J by 4 bases, with 11 bases between. Germline CDR1 reads GTSNPN; CDR2 reads SVGIG (reference sequence). The CDR3 loop is CAWTGTPYEQYF. CDR3 coding DNA: TGTGCCTGGACTGGGACACCTTACGAGCAGTACTTC.

The rearrangement links TRBV18 to TRBJ1-5; D remains unclear. The CDR3 spans 16 residues. From germline, CDR1 is KGHSH and CDR2 LQKENI. V lost 3 bases, J lost 1 base, and 13 bases lay in between. The CDR3 coding sequence is TGTGCCAGCTCACCGGGTGGGAGAACGAGCAATCAGCCCCAGCATTTT. Its protein is CASSPGGRTSNQPQHF.

The chain recombines TRBV28 with TRBJ1-5; D uncertain. CDR1 and CDR2 from the germline V gene are MDHEN and SYDVKM. Trimming shortened V by 3 bases and J by 0 bases, and 6 bases separated the two germline ends. The CDR3 spans 14 residues. CDR3 residues: CASSFPYSNQPQHF. In DNA, the CDR3 is TGTGCCAGCAGTTTCCCCTATAGCAATCAGCCCCAGCATTTT.

On this clone itself: The junction differs from germline at one of its ends, possibly a read error. The rearrangement joins TRBV4-1 to TRBJ1-1; D is unclear. Germline loops: CDR1 MGHRA, CDR2 YSYEKL. The CDR3 spans 15 residues. The CDR3 sequence: CASSQDRSRDTEALF. CDR3 in DNA: TGCGCCAGCAGCCAAGATCGGTCACGAGACACTGAAGCTCTCTTT.

With regard to this clone: This probably arose from a read error, given a far larger clone one base away. Other DNA sequences in the sample encode the same CDR3. The chain uses TRBV6-4 and TRBJ2-6; tentatively, D is TRBD2 (6 bases). Germline CDR1 is MRHNA and CDR2 is SNTAGT. The length of the CDR3 is 15 residues. CDR3 DNA: TGTGCCAGCAGTGACCCAGGGACTGGAGCCAACGTCCTGACTTTC. It specifies CASSDPGTGANVLTF.